This is a list of T cell receptor beta chains from one sample in a study of neoadjuvant anti-PD-1 for oral cavity cancer. Data came from immunoSEQ multiplex PCR; TCRdb stores just in-frame clones and leaves some out. The sample lists some 13,000 clones; 55% to 70% were seen once. Sample: tumor tissue, taken before nivolumab (anti-PD-1) treatment. The receptors derive from a person aged 40 to 85 with oral cavity squamous cell carcinoma. The donor label of this sample is uncertain. CDR3s include the opening cysteine and the closing phenylalanine or tryptophan. A D gene is named only where the DNA matches it firmly. The size entry is marked missing in some rows and otherwise reads once, few, many or a size class.

j_call v_call clone_size d_call cdr3_aa cdr3_nt
TRBJ2-5 TRBV2 . . CASSEQRGSLGETQYF TGTGCCAGCAGTGAACAGAGGGGGAGTTTGGGAGAGACCCAGTACTTC
TRBJ1-1 TRBV6-4 few . CATSPHPGNTEAFF TGTGCCACCTCCCCTCATCCAGGGAACACTGAAGCTTTCTTT
TRBJ2-1 TRBV11-2 . . CASSFQRQGGNEQFF TGTGCCAGCAGCTTTCAGCGGCAGGGGGGGAATGAGCAGTTCTTC
TRBJ2-7 TRBV5-1 . TRBD2 CASSSRTSGGSSYEQYF TGCGCCAGCAGCTCCAGGACTAGCGGGGGGAGCTCCTACGAGCAGTACTTC
TRBJ1-6 TRBV14 . TRBD1 CASSRAGQQTISPLHF TGTGCCAGCAGCCGCGCGGGACAGCAAACGATCTCACCCCTCCACTTT
TRBJ2-2 TRBV16 few . CASSQSGANTGELFF TGTGCCAGCAGCCAATCGGGGGCAAACACCGGGGAGCTGTTTTTT
TRBJ2-5 TRBV11-2 . TRBD2 CASSLARTSGGQETQYF TGTGCCAGCAGCTTAGCCCGGACTAGCGGGGGTCAAGAGACCCAGTACTTC
TRBJ2-3 TRBV5-1 . TRBD1 CASSPRGSSDTQYF TGCGCCAGCAGCCCCAGGGGGTCGTCAGATACGCAGTATTTT
TRBJ1-1 TRBV19 medium-sized . CASSRARTEAFF TGTGCCAGTAGTAGGGCAAGGACTGAAGCTTTCTTT
TRBJ1-1 TRBV6-1 once . CASRNLEGSTEAFF TGTGCCAGCAGAAACCTCGAGGGATCCACTGAAGCTTTCTTT
TRBJ1-4 TRBV9 . . CASSSMWANEKLFF TGTGCCAGCAGCTCCATGTGGGCTAATGAAAAACTGTTTTTT
TRBJ2-7 TRBV2 few . CASSEGSSYEQYF TGTGCCAGCAGTGAGGGCAGCTCCTACGAGCAGTACTTC
TRBJ2-1 TRBV19 . TRBD2 CASSMGLAGGTPRNEQFF TGTGCCAGTAGTATGGGCCTAGCGGGAGGAACCCCTCGGAATGAGCAGTTCTTC
TRBJ2-5 TRBV10-1 few . CASSGVGDVETQYF TGCGCCAGCAGTGGTGTAGGGGACGTGGAGACCCAGTACTTC
TRBJ1-6 TRBV7-9 . . CASSPDSSNSPLHF TGTGCCAGCAGCCCGGACAGCTCTAATTCACCCCTCCACTTT
TRBJ2-7 TRBV11-3 . . CASSLDFGGAYEQYF TGTGCCAGCAGCTTAGATTTCGGGGGTGCCTACGAGCAGTACTTC
TRBJ1-2 TRBV5-1 . . CASSLEDYGYTF TGCGCCAGCAGCTTGGAGGACTATGGCTACACCTTC
TRBJ1-6 TRBV6-6 . . CASLGDGNSPLHF TGTGCCAGCCTGGGGGACGGTAATTCACCCCTCCACTTT
TRBJ2-7 TRBV19 . . CATRTEPYEQYF TGTGCCACCCGGACAGAACCCTACGAGCAGTACTTC
TRBJ1-6 TRBV19 . . CASSIVGRTSPSPLHF TGTGCCAGTAGTATAGTCGGTCGAACTTCCCCTTCACCCCTCCACTTT
TRBJ1-6 TRBV28 medium-sized . CASSLGGGRDNSPLHF TGTGCCAGCAGTTTGGGGGGGGGCAGGGATAATTCACCCCTCCACTTT
TRBJ2-7 TRBV30 . . CAWSQALRNEQYF TGTGCCTGGAGTCAAGCGCTACGGAACGAGCAGTACTTC
TRBJ2-1 TRBV6-6 few . CASTSGNEQFF TGTGCCAGCACCTCAGGGAATGAGCAGTTCTTC
TRBJ2-2 TRBV5-5 few TRBD1 CASSIPGTGKMFGELFF TGTGCCAGCAGCATTCCCGGGACAGGGAAGATGTTCGGGGAGCTGTTTTTT
TRBJ1-6 TRBV6-5 few . CASSPGPLGNSPLHF TGTGCCAGCAGTCCAGGACCCCTGGGTAATTCACCCCTCCACTTT
TRBJ2-7 TRBV7-3 few . CASSLTPLAEQYF TGTGCCAGCAGCCTTACTCCTTTAGCCGAGCAGTACTTC
TRBJ2-7 TRBV7-7 . . CASSLGQGAYEQYF TGTGCCAGCAGCTTAGGCCAAGGGGCCTACGAGCAGTACTTC
TRBJ2-7 TRBV5-6 once TRBD1 CASKGQGASEQYF TGTGCCAGCAAAGGGCAGGGGGCCTCCGAGCAGTACTTC
TRBJ2-3 TRBV2 . . CASREGKGRWGLSTDTQYF TGTGCCAGCAGGGAGGGAAAGGGCCGATGGGGTCTGAGCACAGATACGCAGTATTTT
TRBJ2-2 TRBV6-1 . . CASSERQNTGELFF TGTGCCAGCAGTGAAAGGCAAAACACCGGGGAGCTGTTTTTT
TRBJ1-2 TRBV5-1 few . CASNRDASNYGYTF TGCGCCTCCAACCGGGACGCTTCTAACTATGGCTACACCTTC
TRBJ2-3 TRBV29-1 . . CSVDSQGGSTDTQYF TGCAGCGTTGATTCTCAGGGGGGTAGCACAGATACGCAGTATTTT
TRBJ2-3 TRBV14 . . CASSQPPDNTDTQYF TGTGCCAGCAGCCAACCCCCAGACAACACAGATACGCAGTATTTT
TRBJ2-4 TRBV10-1 . TRBD1 CASSESTGSNIQYF TGCGCCAGCAGTGAGTCGACAGGGTCAAACATTCAGTACTTC
TRBJ1-5 TRBV5-4 . . CASSTDPGNNQPQHF TGTGCCAGCAGCACCGACCCGGGAAACAATCAGCCCCAGCATTTT
TRBJ2-7 TRBV10-3 . TRBD1 CAISGDRTTVRYEQYF TGTGCCATCAGTGGGGACAGGACGACTGTCCGGTACGAGCAGTACTTC
TRBJ2-2 TRBV5-1 few . CASSSRTDSRELFF TGCGCCAGCAGCTCCCGGACGGACTCGAGGGAGCTGTTTTTT
TRBJ2-1 TRBV5-4 . . CASSSGLRQPNYNEQFF TGTGCCAGCAGCTCAGGACTCCGCCAGCCTAACTACAATGAGCAGTTCTTC
TRBJ2-1 TRBV7-5 few . CARSPVGSGALNEQFF .
TRBJ1-2 TRBV7-2 . TRBD1 CASSSRQGGFRGYTF TGTGCCAGCAGCTCCCGACAGGGGGGGTTTCGTGGCTACACCTTC
TRBJ2-1 TRBV5-5 few TRBD2 CASSFKPAGRGNEQFF TGTGCCAGCAGCTTTAAACCCGCGGGGAGGGGCAATGAGCAGTTCTTC
TRBJ1-2 TRBV9 . . CASSVTPDLAGNTF TGTGCCAGCAGCGTAACCCCGGACCTCGCGGGTAACACCTTC
TRBJ2-5 TRBV7-4 . TRBD2 CASSGQRLALETQYF TGTGCCAGCAGCGGGCAGCGACTAGCTTTAGAGACCCAGTACTTC
TRBJ1-3 TRBV5-1 . . CASSLGADSGNTIYF TGCGCCAGCAGCTTAGGGGCCGACTCTGGAAACACCATATATTTT
TRBJ2-1 TRBV27 . TRBD2 CASHGTRGVNEQFF TGTGCCAGCCACGGGACTAGGGGGGTCAATGAGCAGTTCTTC